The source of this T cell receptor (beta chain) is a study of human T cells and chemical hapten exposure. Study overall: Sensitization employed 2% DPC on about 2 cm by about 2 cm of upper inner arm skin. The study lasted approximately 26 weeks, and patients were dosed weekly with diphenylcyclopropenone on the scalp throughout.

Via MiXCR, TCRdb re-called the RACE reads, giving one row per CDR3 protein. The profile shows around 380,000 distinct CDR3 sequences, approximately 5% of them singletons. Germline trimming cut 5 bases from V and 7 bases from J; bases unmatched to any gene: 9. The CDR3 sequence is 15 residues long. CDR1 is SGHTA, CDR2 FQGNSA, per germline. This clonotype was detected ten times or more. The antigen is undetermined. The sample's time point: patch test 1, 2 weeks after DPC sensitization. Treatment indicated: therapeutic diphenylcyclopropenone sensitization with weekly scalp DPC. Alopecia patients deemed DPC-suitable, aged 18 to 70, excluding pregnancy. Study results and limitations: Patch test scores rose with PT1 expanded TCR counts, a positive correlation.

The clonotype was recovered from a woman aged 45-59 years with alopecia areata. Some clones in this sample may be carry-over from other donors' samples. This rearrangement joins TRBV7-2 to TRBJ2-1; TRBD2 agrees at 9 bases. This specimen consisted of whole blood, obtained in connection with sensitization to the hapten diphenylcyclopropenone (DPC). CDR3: CASSVEAGGQNEQFF. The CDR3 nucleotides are TGTGCCAGCAGCGTGGAGGCGGGGGGGCAGAATGAGCAGTTCTTC.